What follows are 28 T cell receptor beta chains derived from one specimen sequenced in a study of neoadjuvant anti-PD-1 for oral cavity cancer. Clones were sequenced by immunoSEQ multiplex PCR, and TCRdb holds only the in-frame ones, with some missing. This table has around 8,900 clones, 70% appearing once. Time point given: after neoadjuvant nivolumab, at surgical resection. The sequencing here drew on PBMCs, taken after nivolumab (anti-PD-1) treatment. These receptor sequences come from a person between 40 and 79 years old with oral cavity squamous cell carcinoma.

The chain employs TRBV4-2 and TRBJ2-2; 9 bases fit TRBD1. This CDR3 comprises 16 residues. Per germline, CDR1 LGHNA and CDR2 YNFKEQ. V lost 4 bases to trimming and J lost 0 bases; unmatched junction nucleotides: 3. This CDR3 is CASSPRTGANTGELFF. In DNA, the CDR3 is TGTGCCAGCAGCCCTCGGACAGGGGCGAACACCGGGGAGCTGTTTTTT.

The V and J genes are TRBV5-1 and TRBJ1-1; D gene uncertain. The V gene's germline CDR1 is SGHRS and CDR2 YFSETQ. Deletions cut 0 bases from V and 4 bases from J, with 13 bases between. There are 15 residues in the CDR3. CDR3 nucleotides: TGCGCCAGCAGCTTGGCCTTGACGGGCGGCACTGAAGCTTTCTTT. This translates into CASSLALTGGTEAFF.

The rearrangement uses TRBV5-8 and TRBJ2-7; D is undetermined. The CDR3 contains 13 residues. Germline values: CDR1 SGHTS, CDR2 YDEGEE. V was shortened by 4 bases and J by 3 bases, with 11 bases between the two germline ends. The DNA of the CDR3 is TGTGCCAGCAGCCCTGGGAACTACTACGAGCAGTACTTC. Its translation is CASSPGNYYEQYF.

This clone has only a few counts. The chain uses TRBV5-6 and TRBJ1-4; 8 bases line up with TRBD1. The CDR3 totals 14 residues. Looked up from germline, CDR1 is SGHDT and CDR2 is YYEEEE. V lost 4 bases to trimming and J lost 8 bases; unmatched junction nucleotides: 7. The CDR3 is CASSLRTGSEKLFF. In DNA form, the CDR3 reads TGTGCCAGCAGCCTACGGACAGGGTCAGAAAAACTGTTTTTT.

V usage is TRBV7-2 and J usage is TRBJ1-2; D possibly corresponds to TRBD1 (6 bases). Trimming removed 1 base at V and 2 bases at J, with 8 bases between. Germline values: CDR1 SGHTA, CDR2 FQGNSA. The CDR3 has 14 residues. The CDR3 DNA sequence: TGTGCCAGCAGCTTAGGGGGGCTCAACTATGGCTACACCTTC. As protein: CASSLGGLNYGYTF.

The rearrangement links TRBV5-1 to TRBJ1-1; D uncertain. V gave up 4 bases and J gave up 2 bases, with 12 bases separating them. The germline CDR1 and CDR2 sequences are SGHRS and YFSETQ. CDR3 length: 14 residues. CDR3 region: CASSPPGSNTEAFF. CDR3 in DNA: TGCGCCAGCAGCCCGCCTGGAAGTAACACTGAAGCTTTCTTT.

This clone has more than one count but fewer than ten. The J gene is TRBJ2-2, the V gene TRBV9; no clear D gene. V lost 2 bases, J lost 0 bases, and 8 bases lay in between. Germline CDR1 reads SGDLS; CDR2 reads YYNGEE. This CDR3 has 15 residues. The CDR3 DNA reads as TGTGCCAGCAGCGTCGACGGTGCGAACACCGGGGAGCTGTTTTTT. Amino acids: CASSVDGANTGELFF.

The chain recombines TRBV6-6 with TRBJ1-2; 9 nucleotides align to TRBD1. Germline V gene data show CDR1 as MNHNY and CDR2 as SVGAGI (reference sequence). Germline trimming cut 2 bases from V and 2 bases from J; bases unmatched to any gene: 3. The CDR3 is 15 amino acids. CDR3 loop: CASSYRGQGNYGYTF. CDR3 DNA: TGTGCCAGCAGTTACCGGGGACAGGGAAACTATGGCTACACCTTC.

The chain carries TRBV30 and TRBJ1-1; a weak D match, TRBD1 (6 bases). This CDR3 contains 11 residues. Per germline, CDR1 GTSNPN and CDR2 SVGIG (reference sequence). Trimming took off 2 bases at V and 11 bases at J, with 12 bases between the two ends. DNA for the CDR3: TGTGCCTGGAGTTACAGGGCCCGGGCTTTCTTT. Its translation: CAWSYRARAFF.

The chain has TRBV11-1 and TRBJ1-5; weak D call: TRBD1 (6 bases). Germline lookup yields CDR1 SGHAT and CDR2 FQDESV (reference sequence). V dropped 5 bases and J dropped 13 bases, with 18 bases sitting between them. This CDR3 region has 13 residues. CDR3 amino acids: CASSRETGTPQHF. The CDR3, as DNA: TGTGCCAGCAGCCGTGAGACCGGGACACCTCAGCATTTT.

This clone was detected a few times. The rearrangement links TRBV6-6 to TRBJ2-4; 9 bases map to TRBD1. The germline CDR1 and CDR2 sequences are MNHNY and SVGAGI (reference sequence). There are 15 residues in the CDR3. The junction had 6 bases not matched to a gene; V was cut back by 2 bases and J by 7 bases. CDR3 nucleotides: TGTGCCAGCAGTTACCCGGGACAGGGAGTCAACATTCAGTACTTC. It translates to CASSYPGQGVNIQYF.

This chain links TRBV27 with TRBJ2-7, with 9 bases lining up with TRBD1. Germline V gene lookup returns CDR1 MNHEY and CDR2 SMNVEV (reference sequence). Germline trimming cut 3 bases from V and 3 bases from J; bases unmatched to any gene: 3. The CDR3 loop spans 14 amino acids. The CDR3 loop is CASSFSTGGYEQYF. The CDR3 DNA reads TGTGCCAGCAGTTTCTCGACAGGGGGCTACGAGCAGTACTTC.

CDR3 nucleotides: TGTGCCAGCAGCCCGGGACAACAAGCCGGGGAGCTGTTTTTT. This translates into CASSPGQQAGELFF. This chain connects TRBV11-3 to TRBJ2-2; possible D gene TRBD1, 6 bases. This CDR3 region has 14 residues. Germline loops: CDR1 SGHNT, CDR2 YENEEA. V dropped 5 bases and J dropped 6 bases, with 13 bases sitting between them.

The chain combines TRBV19 with TRBJ1-3; a possible D gene is TRBD1 (5 bases). Deletions cut 4 bases from V and 0 bases from J, with 7 bases between. CDR3 length equals 14 residues. Per the germline V gene, CDR1 is LNHDA and CDR2 is SQIVND (reference sequence). The CDR3 protein is CASSKGHSGNTIYF. DNA of the CDR3: TGTGCCAGTAGTAAGGGGCACTCTGGAAACACCATATATTTT.

Only a few counts were recorded for this clone. The genes are TRBV7-2 and TRBJ2-5, with D possibly matching TRBD1 (5 bases). This CDR3 has 15 amino acids. The V end lost 2 bases, the J end lost 7 bases, and 17 bases lay between the germline ends. CDR1 and CDR2 (germline): SGHTA, FQGNSA. In DNA, the CDR3 is TGTGCCAGCAGCTTAACCAGGGATGGTTCGGGGACCCAGTACTTC. This sequence encodes CASSLTRDGSGTQYF.

The rearrangement uses TRBV10-3 and TRBJ2-3; tentative D call: TRBD1 (6 bases). Germline values: CDR1 ENHRY, CDR2 SYGVKD. The CDR3 covers 11 residues. Trimming shortened V by 0 bases and J by 14 bases, and 9 bases separated the two germline ends. The chain's CDR3 is CAISESGAAYF. CDR3 nucleotide sequence: TGTGCCATCAGTGAGTCGGGGGCCGCGTATTTT.

The chain has TRBV11-3 and TRBJ2-5; D is possibly TRBD2 (5 bases). The CDR3 is made up of 14 amino acids. V was pared by 5 bases and J by 4 bases, with 14 bases between. Germline CDR1 SGHNT, CDR2 YENEEA. For the CDR3, the DNA is TGTGCCAGCAGCCAAGGACGGGGTTCAGAGACCCAGTACTTC. This sequence encodes CASSQGRGSETQYF.

This chain links TRBV5-6 with TRBJ2-7; no reliable D call. Per the germline V gene, CDR1 is SGHDT and CDR2 is YYEEEE. This CDR3 is 16 amino acids long. The V and J ends lost 0 bases and 0 bases respectively, with 13 bases between them. CDR3 protein: CASSLGVATISYEQYF. In DNA, the CDR3 is TGTGCCAGCAGCTTGGGGGTCGCCACGATCTCCTACGAGCAGTACTTC.

The chain uses TRBV29-1 and TRBJ1-1; no clear D. Trimming shortened V by 1 base and J by 8 bases, and 11 bases separated the two germline ends. This CDR3 is 12 amino acids long. The germline V gene encodes CDR1 SQVTM and CDR2 ANQGSEA. The CDR3 sequence is CSVEGLGSEAFF. In nucleotides, the CDR3 is TGCAGCGTTGAAGGTCTTGGGTCGGAAGCTTTCTTT. The full variable domain, with the rest looked up from reference TRBV29-1 and TRBJ1-1, is SAVISQKPSRDICQRGTSLTIQCQVDSQVTMMFWYRQQPGQSLTLIATANQGSEATYESGFVIDKFPISRPNLTFSTLTVSNMSPEDSSIYLCSVEGLGSEAFFGQGTRLTVV.

This clone was seen a single time. This chain uses TRBV27 with TRBJ2-3, with D maybe TRBD2 (5 bases). Germline V gene data show CDR1 as MNHEY and CDR2 as SMNVEV (reference sequence). Deletions cut 7 bases from V and 3 bases from J, with 17 bases between. This CDR3 region has 15 residues. This CDR3 is CASKGRARRTDTQYF. CDR3 nucleotide sequence: TGTGCCAGCAAAGGGCGTGCGAGGAGGACAGATACGCAGTATTTT.

The V and J genes are TRBV11-2 and TRBJ2-2; 8 bases match TRBD2. The CDR3 extends over 16 amino acids. From germline, CDR1 is SGHAT and CDR2 FQNNGV. The ends lost 5 bases at V and 0 bases at J; junction bases unmatched: 5. CDR3 loop: CASSPAGGPNTGELFF. The DNA of the CDR3 is TGTGCCAGCAGCCCCGCGGGGGGCCCGAACACCGGGGAGCTGTTTTTT.

This clone was seen more than once but under ten times. The CDR3 region has the DNA TGTGCCAGCAGCTTGGCCACTCAAGAGACCCAGTACTTC. Translation: CASSLATQETQYF. The J gene is TRBJ2-5, the V gene TRBV5-4, with unresolved D. Germline V gives CDR1 SGHNT, CDR2 YYREEE (reference sequence). Between the trimmed V and J ends, which lost 0 bases and 2 bases, there was a span of 5 bases. This CDR3 has 13 residues.

The sample holds a few counts of this clone. This chain links TRBV6-5 with TRBJ2-7; TRBD1 agrees at 8 bases. After removal of 2 bases from V and 5 bases from J, the junction contained 11 bases not matched to a gene. Germline V gives CDR1 MNHEY, CDR2 SVGAGI. CDR3 size: 16 residues. CDR3 amino acids: CASSYGPGTGFDEQYF. In nucleotides, the CDR3 is TGTGCCAGCAGTTACGGACCTGGGACAGGCTTTGACGAGCAGTACTTC.

The chain has TRBV19 and TRBJ2-2, with TRBD2 matching 9 bases. This CDR3 is built from 15 residues. Trimming at V came to 10 bases and at J to 3 bases, leaving 9 bases not matched to a gene. The germline V gene has CDR1 LNHDA and CDR2 SQIVND (reference sequence). CDR3 sequence (DNA): TGTGCCACCAGATTCCAGCGGGGGGACACCGGGGAGCTGTTTTTT. Translation gives CATRFQRGDTGELFF.

This clone is a singleton in its sample. The chain carries TRBV7-8 and TRBJ2-5; D is possibly TRBD1 (5 bases). V shed 0 bases and J shed 1 base, with 9 bases lying between them. The CDR3 loop spans 15 amino acids. Germline assignment: CDR1 SGHVS and CDR2 FQNEAQ. CDR3 sequence (DNA): TGTGCCAGCAGCTTAGCGGACACCCGCCAAGAGACCCAGTACTTC. Protein: CASSLADTRQETQYF.

V and J are TRBV9 and TRBJ2-5; no clear D. The germline gives CDR1 SGDLS, CDR2 YYNGEE. V lost 4 bases and J 1 base, leaving 8 bases between the germline ends. CDR3 size: 13 residues. CDR3 sequence: CASSPGPQETQYF. Here the CDR3 DNA reads TGTGCCAGCAGCCCCGGACCCCAAGAGACCCAGTACTTC.

The chain uses TRBV5-1 and TRBJ1-1; possible D gene TRBD1, 5 bases. CDR3 length equals 13 residues. The germline V gene has CDR1 SGHRS and CDR2 YFSETQ. Trimming shortened V by 2 bases and J by 5 bases, and 10 bases separated the two germline ends. The CDR3 is CASSFGGWTEAFF. Here the CDR3 DNA reads TGCGCCAGCAGCTTCGGGGGGTGGACTGAAGCTTTCTTT.

This chain links TRBV7-8 with TRBJ2-3; TRBD1 agrees at 11 bases. Trimming removed 4 bases from V and 4 bases from J; junction bases left unmatched: 7. Germline CDR1 and CDR2: SGHVS and FQNEAQ. The CDR3 loop spans 16 amino acids. The CDR3 sequence is CASSSMDRGLADTQYF. CDR3 sequence (DNA): TGTGCCAGCAGCTCAATGGACAGGGGGCTTGCAGATACGCAGTATTTT.